These 2 T cell receptor beta chains were all obtained from the same sample, sequenced in a study of cytomegalovirus exposure and HLA in healthy donors. Researchers ran the PCR with 60 Vbeta and 13 Jbeta primers. TCRdb's copy holds only in-frame clones and misses some; the assay was immunoSEQ multiplex PCR. In the table there are 100,000 to 150,000 clones, 60% to 85% of which are singletons. The sample taken for sequencing was PBMCs. Receptor source: a woman in her forties in good health and CMV-seronegative.

This clone was seen a handful of times. The chain recombines TRBV19 with TRBJ2-7, with a weak D call TRBD1 (5 bases). This CDR3 region has 12 residues. The V end was cut by 2 bases, the J end by 6 bases, with 8 bases between. Germline V gives CDR1 LNHDA, CDR2 SQIVND (reference sequence). The CDR3 sequence is CASSIQGAEQYF. CDR3 nucleotides: TGTGCCAGTAGTATACAAGGGGCCGAGCAGTACTTC.

This chain links TRBV18 with TRBJ2-3; D is perhaps TRBD1 (5 bases). The V gene lost 4 bases and the J gene lost 6 bases, with 17 bases spanning the gap. CDR1 and CDR2 (germline): KGHSH, LQKENI. The CDR3 has 15 residues. CDR3 sequence reads: CASSQWGRQVDTQYF. The CDR3 DNA sequence: TGTGCCAGCTCACAGTGGGGCAGGCAAGTTGATACGCAGTATTTT.